The entry below gives a single T cell receptor beta chain sequence along with its context. Its antigen remains unidentified. V was cut by 4 bases and J by 0 bases, with 11 bases left in between. Looked up from germline, CDR1 is SGHRS and CDR2 is YFSETQ. This CDR3 contains 16 residues. Amplification of TCR beta CDR3 regions used RNA transcripts. First-round RT-PCR with HTBI primers preceded a second-round multiplex PCR. Using its own MiXCR run on the multiplex PCR reads, TCRdb lists one record per CDR3 protein. The sample contains 450,000 to 600,000 distinct CDR3 sequences, 35% to 40% of which appear only once. This specimen comes from a study of Graves' ophthalmopathy and Graves' hyperthyroidism. Points from the study as a whole: A majority of expanded thyroid clonotypes exceeding 0.001 frequency were likewise present in blood.

This rearrangement joins TRBV5-1 to TRBJ2-6, with D tentatively TRBD1 (5 bases). Sequenced: peripheral blood or thyroid tissue (not recorded which). This receptor was obtained from an adult man with Graves' hyperthyroidism. The CDR3 loop reads CASSQGGVSGANVLTF. The DNA for the CDR3 is TGCGCCAGCAGCCAGGGTGGGGTCTCTGGGGCCAACGTCCTGACTTTC.